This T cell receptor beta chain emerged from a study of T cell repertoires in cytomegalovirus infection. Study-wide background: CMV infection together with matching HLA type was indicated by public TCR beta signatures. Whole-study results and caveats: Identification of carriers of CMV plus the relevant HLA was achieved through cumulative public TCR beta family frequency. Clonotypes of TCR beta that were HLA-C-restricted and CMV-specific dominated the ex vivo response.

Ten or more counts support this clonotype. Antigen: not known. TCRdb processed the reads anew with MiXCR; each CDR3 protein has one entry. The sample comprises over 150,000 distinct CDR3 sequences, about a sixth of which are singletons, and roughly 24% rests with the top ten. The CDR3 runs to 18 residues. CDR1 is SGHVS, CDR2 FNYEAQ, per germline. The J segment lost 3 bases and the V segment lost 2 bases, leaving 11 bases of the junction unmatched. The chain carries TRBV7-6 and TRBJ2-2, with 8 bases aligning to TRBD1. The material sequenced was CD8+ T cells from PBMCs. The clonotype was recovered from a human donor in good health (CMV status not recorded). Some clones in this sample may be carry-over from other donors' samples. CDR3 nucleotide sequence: TGTGCCAGCAGCTTACCAGCTACAGACAGGGGAGACACCGGGGAGCTGTTTTTT. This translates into CASSLPATDRGDTGELFF.